The present T cell receptor beta chain was sequenced within a study of cytomegalovirus exposure and HLA in healthy donors. Study outcomes and limitations: Follow-up analysis later connected one missense variant in DCLRE1C with trimming of TCR beta V- and J-genes. Overall, around 160 TCR beta chains were annotated as cytomegalovirus-associated.

From germline, CDR1 is SGHDT and CDR2 YYEEEE. V trimming: 5 bases; J trimming: 0 bases; junction bases outside the gene matches: 10. The length of the CDR3 is 16 residues. Primers included in the PCR were 60 Vbeta and 13 Jbeta primers. Clones were read by immunoSEQ multiplex PCR, and TCRdb kept only the in-frame ones, dropping some. This sample has more than 95,000 clones, with roughly 82% found just once. The sample holds a few counts of this clone. As yet, its antigen is unknown. The receptor comes from a woman aged 60 to 75 in good health and CMV-seropositive. Sequences were obtained from PBMCs. This sequence joins TRBV5-6 and TRBJ1-1, with TRBD1 matching 7 bases. The CDR3 coding sequence is TGTGCCAGCAGGCCGTTGACAGGGCTCATGAACACTGAAGCTTTCTTT. Amino acid sequence: CASRPLTGLMNTEAFF.